The present T cell receptor beta chain was sequenced within a study of technical replicates of blood from a few donors. The assay was immunoSEQ multiplex PCR, and TCRdb's table has in-frame clones only and misses some. The sample carries roughly 64,000 clones, approximately 86% recorded once. Trimming cost V 0 bases and J 2 bases; bases outside gene matches: 5. Looked up from germline, CDR1 is MGHRA and CDR2 is YSYEKL. The CDR3 has 16 amino acids. Specimen: PBMCs. The clonotype comes from a human donor in good health. Some clones in this sample may be carry-over from other donors' samples. The chain is built from TRBV4-1 and TRBJ2-7; the match to TRBD2 covers 9 bases. The CDR3 coding sequence is TGCGCCAGCAGCCAAGATTGGGTAGCGGGAGCCTACGAGCAGTACTTC. Residues: CASSQDWVAGAYEQYF.